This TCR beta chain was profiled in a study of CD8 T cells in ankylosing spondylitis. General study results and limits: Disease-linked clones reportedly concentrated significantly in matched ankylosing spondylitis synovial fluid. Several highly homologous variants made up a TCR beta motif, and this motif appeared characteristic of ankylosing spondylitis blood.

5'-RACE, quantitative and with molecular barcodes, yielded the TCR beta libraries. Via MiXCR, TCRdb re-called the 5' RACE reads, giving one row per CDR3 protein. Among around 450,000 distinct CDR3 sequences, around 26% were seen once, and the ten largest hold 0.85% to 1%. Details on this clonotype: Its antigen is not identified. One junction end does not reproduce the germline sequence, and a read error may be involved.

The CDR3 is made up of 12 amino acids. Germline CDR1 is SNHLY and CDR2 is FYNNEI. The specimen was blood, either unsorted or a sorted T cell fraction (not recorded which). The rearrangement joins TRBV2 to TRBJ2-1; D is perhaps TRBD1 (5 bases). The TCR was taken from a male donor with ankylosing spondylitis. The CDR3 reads CASSEALQGSLF. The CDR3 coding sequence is TGTGCCAGCAGTGAAGCGCTTCAGGGTAGCCTCTTC.